In its sample, the clone carrying this TCR beta chain was seen many times. What it recognizes is unknown. One junction end disagrees with the germline gene, perhaps due to a read error. All patients were treatment-naive before thyroid surgery. The data were obtained in a study of metastatic and nonmetastatic thyroid tumors. Study-wide context: The authors compared repertoires across blood and tumor or nodule tissue from malignant and benign thyroid patients.

Study-wide findings and caveats: For both blood and tumor, malignant thyroid tumors reportedly showed significantly higher TCR beta diversity than benign nodules did.

Using MiXCR, TCRdb re-called clones from the PCR reads. The sample contains some 30,000 clones, 10% to 11% of which appear only once. This CDR3 is 15 amino acids long. Germline V lookup: CDR1 SNHLY, CDR2 FYNNEI. The material sequenced was blood. The origin of this receptor is a female donor with papillary thyroid cancer or a benign thyroid nodule (not recorded which). Some clones in this sample may be carry-over from other donors' samples. The chain combines TRBV2 with TRBJ2-1; 8 bases match TRBD2. The CDR3 loop is CASSEARGEVGFRLF. CDR3 bases: TGTGCCAGCAGTGAAGCGCGGGGGGAGGTGGGCTTCCGTCTCTTC.